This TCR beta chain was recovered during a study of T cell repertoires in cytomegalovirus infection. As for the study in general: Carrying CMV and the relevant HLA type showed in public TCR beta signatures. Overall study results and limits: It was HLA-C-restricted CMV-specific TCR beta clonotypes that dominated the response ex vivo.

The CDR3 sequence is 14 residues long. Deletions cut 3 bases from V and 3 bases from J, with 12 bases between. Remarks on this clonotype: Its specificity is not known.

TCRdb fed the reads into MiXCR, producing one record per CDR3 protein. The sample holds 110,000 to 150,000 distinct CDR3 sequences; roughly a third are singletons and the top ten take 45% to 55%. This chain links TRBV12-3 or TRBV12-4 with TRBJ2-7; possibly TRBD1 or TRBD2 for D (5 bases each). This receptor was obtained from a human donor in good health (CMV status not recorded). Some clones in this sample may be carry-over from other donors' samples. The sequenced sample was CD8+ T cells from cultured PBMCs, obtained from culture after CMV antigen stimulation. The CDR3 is CASSFLGPGYEQYF. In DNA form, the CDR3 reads TGTGCCAGCAGTTTCCTGGGACCGGGCTACGAGCAGTACTTC.